A selection of T cell receptor beta chains follows, all from one sample in a study of shared clonotypes between healthy human individuals. Generated by immunoSEQ multiplex PCR, the TCRdb table keeps only in-frame clones and is missing some. The data show about 1.5 million clones, roughly 95% seen once. Sequencing input: naive CD4+ T cells sorted from blood. The source of these receptors is a man aged 25-45 years in good health. The CDR3 runs from the conserved cysteine through the conserved F or W. The size entry is marked missing in some rows and otherwise reads once, few, many or a size class.

>15|TRBV28|NA|TRBJ1-3
CASSLGTLSGNTIYF
>13|TRBV18|NA|TRBJ2-7
CASSPGFPYEQYF
>14|TRBV9|NA|TRBJ2-2
CASSEGVNTGELFF
>13|TRBV2|NA|TRBJ2-7
CAKPGLAGDEQYF
>16|TRBV29-1|once|TRBJ2-1
CSVRRGDSTSYNEQFF
>16|TRBV4-1|once|TRBJ2-1
CASSTRTSSYYNEQFF
>17|TRBV28|NA|TRBJ2-7
CASRGTVPFRSSYEQYF
>16|TRBV15|NA|TRBJ2-3
CATSRLGPVRTDTQYF
>15|TRBV7-2|NA|TRBJ2-1
CASSPRRDHNNEQFF
>15|TRBV11-2|NA|TRBJ2-5
CASSLGASGRETQYF
>16|TRBV28|once|TRBJ2-6
CASSLITPSGANVLTF
>15|TRBV27|NA|TRBJ2-1
CASSAPSGSSNEQFF
>12|TRBV15|NA|TRBJ1-1
CATSRGSLEAFF
>18|TRBV10-1|NA|TRBJ2-7
CASSESRFEATGPYEQYF
>10|TRBV7-9|NA|TRBJ1-1
CASSLSEDFF
>17|TRBV14|NA|TRBJ2-7
CASSQGKRTSGTYEQYF
>13|TRBV9|NA|TRBJ2-1
CASSVDRQDQQFF
>14|TRBV7-9|NA|TRBJ2-5
CASSRASGEETQYF
>15|TRBV5-1|NA|TRBJ1-1
CASSWSGTGNTEAFF
>15|TRBV7-7|NA|TRBJ2-7
CASSLDSSGRYEQYF
>14|TRBV27|NA|TRBJ2-1
CASSLESRTRAQFF
>14|TRBV6-1|NA|TRBJ2-7
CASGLGHQTYEQYF
>16|TRBV6-5|NA|TRBJ2-6
CASSSRQTAGANVLTF
>14|TRBV6-6|NA|TRBJ2-7
CASTRTGFPHEQYF
>16|TRBV14|NA|TRBJ2-4
CASSQRDRLAKNIQYF
>16|TRBV5-5|NA|TRBJ2-1
CASSRLSRTSSNEQFF
>15|TRBV11-3|NA|TRBJ2-2
CASSLGRANTGELFF
>13|TRBV28|NA|TRBJ1-3
CASRELSGNTIYF
>16|TRBV4-3|NA|TRBJ2-1
CASSQEGSGRNNEQFF
>11|TRBV30|NA|TRBJ1-2
CACHGGYGYTF